This TCR beta chain originates from a study of cytomegalovirus exposure and HLA in healthy donors. About the research overall: The platform used for the roughly 130 validation repertoires matched that of the roughly 670 first-cohort repertoires, a later analysis reported. General observations from the study: The listing of 150 to 200 TCR beta chains classed them as cytomegalovirus-associated. Reports showed the classifier diagnosing cytomegalovirus status with high specificity and sensitivity. Most sequenced TCRs were rare (though some public TCRs occurred in many donors).

Turning to this clone: Its matching antigen is unknown.

The V end lost 3 bases, the J end lost 4 bases, and 9 bases lay between the germline ends. The CDR3 is 13 residues long. CDR1 SQVTM and CDR2 ANQGSEA come from the germline V gene. Generated by immunoSEQ multiplex PCR, the TCRdb table keeps only in-frame clones and is missing some. The sample has 70,000 to 80,000 clones, approximately 94% seen once. J is TRBJ2-2 and V is TRBV29-1; D might be TRBD1 (6 bases). The receptor was derived from a woman in her late teens or twenties in good health and CMV-seropositive. Sequencing was done on a sample of PBMCs. Here the CDR3 DNA reads TGCAGCGTTGACAGGGGTGGCACCGGGGAGCTGTTTTTT. It translates to CSVDRGGTGELFF.